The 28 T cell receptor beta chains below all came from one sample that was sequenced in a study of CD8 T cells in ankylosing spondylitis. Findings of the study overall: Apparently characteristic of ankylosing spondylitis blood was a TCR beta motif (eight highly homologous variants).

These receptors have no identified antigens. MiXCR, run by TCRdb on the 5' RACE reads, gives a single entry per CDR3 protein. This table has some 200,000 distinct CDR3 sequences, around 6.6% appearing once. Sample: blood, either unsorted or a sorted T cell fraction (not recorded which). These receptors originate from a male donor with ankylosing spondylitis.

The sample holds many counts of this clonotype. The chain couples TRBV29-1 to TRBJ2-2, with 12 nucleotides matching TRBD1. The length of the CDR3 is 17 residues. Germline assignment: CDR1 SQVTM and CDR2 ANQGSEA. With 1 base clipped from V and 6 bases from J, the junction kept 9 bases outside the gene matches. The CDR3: CSVEVGTGGHGAGELFF. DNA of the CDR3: TGCAGCGTTGAAGTTGGGACAGGGGGCCATGGTGCCGGGGAGCTGTTTTTT.

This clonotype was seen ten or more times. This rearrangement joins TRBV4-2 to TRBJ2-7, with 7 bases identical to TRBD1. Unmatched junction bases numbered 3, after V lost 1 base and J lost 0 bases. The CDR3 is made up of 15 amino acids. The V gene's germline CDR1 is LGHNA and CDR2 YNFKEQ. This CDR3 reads CASSQVGGSSYEQYF. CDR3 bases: TGTGCCAGCAGCCAAGTAGGGGGCAGCTCCTACGAGCAGTACTTC.

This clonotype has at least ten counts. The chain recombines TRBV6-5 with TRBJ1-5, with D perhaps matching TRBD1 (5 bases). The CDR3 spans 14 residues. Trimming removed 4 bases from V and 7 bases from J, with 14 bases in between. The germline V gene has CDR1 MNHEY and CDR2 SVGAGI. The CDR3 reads CASSWGGVGQPQHF. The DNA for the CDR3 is TGTGCCAGCAGTTGGGGAGGGGTGGGCCAGCCCCAGCATTTT.

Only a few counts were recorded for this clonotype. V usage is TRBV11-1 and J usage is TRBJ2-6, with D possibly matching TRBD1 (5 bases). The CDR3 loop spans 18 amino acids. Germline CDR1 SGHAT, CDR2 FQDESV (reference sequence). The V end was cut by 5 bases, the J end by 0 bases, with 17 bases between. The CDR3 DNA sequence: TGTGCCAGCAGCCCCAGGGTTGGAGCAGACTCTGGGGCCAACGTCCTGACTTTC. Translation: CASSPRVGADSGANVLTF.

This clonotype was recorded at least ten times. The CDR3 DNA is TGTGCCAGCAGGGATAAACAGAGCTCCTACAATGAGCAGTTCTTC. Translating gives CASRDKQSSYNEQFF. The chain employs TRBV6-2 or TRBV6-3 and TRBJ2-1; D not resolved. Deletions cut 6 bases from V and 0 bases from J, with 12 bases between. This CDR3 comprises 15 residues. The germline CDR1 and CDR2 sequences are MNHEY and SVGEGT.

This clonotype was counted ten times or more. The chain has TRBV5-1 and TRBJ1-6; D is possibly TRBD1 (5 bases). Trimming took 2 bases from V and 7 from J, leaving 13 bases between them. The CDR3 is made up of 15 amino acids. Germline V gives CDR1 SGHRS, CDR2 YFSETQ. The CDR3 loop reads CASSFTGGFNSPLHF. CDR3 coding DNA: TGCGCCAGCAGCTTCACCGGGGGATTCAATTCACCCCTCCACTTT. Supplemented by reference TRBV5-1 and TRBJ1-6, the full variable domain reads KAGVTQTPRYLIKTRGQQVTLSCSPISGHRSVSWYQQTPGQGLQFLFEYFSETQRNKGNFPGRFSGRQFSNSRSEMNVSTLELGDSALYLCASSFTGGFNSPLHFGNGTRLTVT.

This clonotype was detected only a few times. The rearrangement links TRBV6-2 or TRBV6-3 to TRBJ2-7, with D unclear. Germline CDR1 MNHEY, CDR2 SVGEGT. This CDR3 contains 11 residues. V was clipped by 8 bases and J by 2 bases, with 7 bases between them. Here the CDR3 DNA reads TGTGCCAGCGGGGTCGCCTACGAGCAGTACTTC. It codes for CASGVAYEQYF.

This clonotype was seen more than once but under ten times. Here the CDR3 DNA reads TGTGCCAGCAGCCCCCCGGGACTAGCGTCGTCCTTCTCCTACGAGCAGTACTTC. Its translation: CASSPPGLASSFSYEQYF. The rearrangement uses TRBV13 and TRBJ2-7, with 10 bases aligning to TRBD2. Germline CDR1 and CDR2: PRHDT and FYEKMQ (reference sequence). V trimming: 5 bases; J trimming: 0 bases; junction bases outside the gene matches: 13. CDR3 size: 18 residues. Combining the CDR3 with reference TRBV13 and TRBJ2-7 gives the whole variable domain AAGVIQSPRHLIKEKRETATLKCYPIPRHDTVYWYQQGPGQDPQFLISFYEKMQSDKGSIPDRFSAQQFSDYHSELNMSSLELGDSALYFCASSPPGLASSFSYEQYFGPGTRLTVT.

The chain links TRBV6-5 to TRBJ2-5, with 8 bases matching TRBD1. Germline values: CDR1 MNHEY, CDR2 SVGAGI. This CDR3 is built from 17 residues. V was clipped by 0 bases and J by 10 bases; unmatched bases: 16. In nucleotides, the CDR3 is TGTGCCAGCAGTTACTCGAGTAGGGACAGGTACCCGAGGGACCAGTACTTC. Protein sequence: CASSYSSRDRYPRDQYF.

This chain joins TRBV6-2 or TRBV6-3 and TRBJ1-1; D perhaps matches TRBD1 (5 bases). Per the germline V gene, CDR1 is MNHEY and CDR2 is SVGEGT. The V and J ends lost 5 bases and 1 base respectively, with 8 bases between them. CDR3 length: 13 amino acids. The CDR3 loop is CASSITGNTEAFF. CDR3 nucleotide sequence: TGTGCCAGCAGTATCACAGGGAACACTGAAGCTTTCTTT.

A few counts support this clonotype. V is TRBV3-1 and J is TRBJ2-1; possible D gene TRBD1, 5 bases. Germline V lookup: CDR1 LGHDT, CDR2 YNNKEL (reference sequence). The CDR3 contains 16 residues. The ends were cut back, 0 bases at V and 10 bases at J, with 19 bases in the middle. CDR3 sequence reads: CASSQDRGRVGCEQFF. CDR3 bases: TGTGCCAGCAGCCAAGATCGAGGCAGGGTGGGCTGCGAGCAGTTCTTC.

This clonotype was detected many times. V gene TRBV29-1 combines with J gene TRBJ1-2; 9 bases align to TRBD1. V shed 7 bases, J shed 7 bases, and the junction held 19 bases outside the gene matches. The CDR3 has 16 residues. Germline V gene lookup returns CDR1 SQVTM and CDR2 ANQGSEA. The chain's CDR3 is CSAGSGQGIRGRGYTF. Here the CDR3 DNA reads TGCAGCGCGGGATCGGGACAGGGTATTCGGGGTCGTGGCTACACCTTC.

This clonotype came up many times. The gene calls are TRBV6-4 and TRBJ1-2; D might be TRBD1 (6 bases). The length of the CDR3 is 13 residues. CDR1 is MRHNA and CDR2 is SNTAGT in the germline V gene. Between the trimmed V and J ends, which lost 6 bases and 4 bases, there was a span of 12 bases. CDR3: CASSVTGSYGYTF. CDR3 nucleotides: TGTGCCAGCAGCGTCACAGGGAGCTATGGCTACACCTTC.

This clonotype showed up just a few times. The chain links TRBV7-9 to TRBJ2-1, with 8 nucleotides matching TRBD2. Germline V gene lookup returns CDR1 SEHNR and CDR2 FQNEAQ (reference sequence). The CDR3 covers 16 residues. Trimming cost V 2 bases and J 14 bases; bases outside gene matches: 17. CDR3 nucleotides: TGTGCCAGCAGCTTAACGGGCGGGGGGTTTTCGTTAGCTGAGTTCTTC. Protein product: CASSLTGGGFSLAEFF.

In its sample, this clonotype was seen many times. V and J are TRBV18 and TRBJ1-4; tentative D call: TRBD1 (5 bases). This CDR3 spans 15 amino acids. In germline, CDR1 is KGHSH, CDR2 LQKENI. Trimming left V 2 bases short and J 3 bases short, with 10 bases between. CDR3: CASSPEGWSNEKLFF. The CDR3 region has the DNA TGTGCCAGCTCACCAGAGGGGTGGTCTAATGAAAAACTGTTTTTT.

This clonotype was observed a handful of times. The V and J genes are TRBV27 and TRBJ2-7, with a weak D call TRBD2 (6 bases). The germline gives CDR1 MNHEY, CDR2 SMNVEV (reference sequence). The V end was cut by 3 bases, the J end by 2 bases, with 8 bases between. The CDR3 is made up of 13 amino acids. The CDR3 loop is CASSLASAYEQYF. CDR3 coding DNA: TGTGCCAGCAGTTTGGCTAGCGCCTACGAGCAGTACTTC.

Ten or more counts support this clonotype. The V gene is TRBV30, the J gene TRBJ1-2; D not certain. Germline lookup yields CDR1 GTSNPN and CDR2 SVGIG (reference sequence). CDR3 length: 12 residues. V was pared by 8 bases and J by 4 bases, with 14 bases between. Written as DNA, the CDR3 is TGTGCCCGCTACGATTCCTCCTATGGCTACACCTTC. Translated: CARYDSSYGYTF.

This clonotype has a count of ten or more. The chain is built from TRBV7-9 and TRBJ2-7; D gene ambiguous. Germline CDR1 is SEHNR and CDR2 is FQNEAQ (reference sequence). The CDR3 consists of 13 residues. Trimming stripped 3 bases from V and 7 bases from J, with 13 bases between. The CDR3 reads CASSFLGPREQYF. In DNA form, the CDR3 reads TGTGCCAGCAGCTTCCTAGGCCCCCGGGAGCAGTACTTC.

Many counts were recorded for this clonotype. CDR3 DNA: TGTGCCAGCAGCCGCGAGTACAGGGGTGAAATCTATCAGCCCCAGCATTTT. It codes for CASSREYRGEIYQPQHF. The genes are TRBV7-8 and TRBJ1-5, with 7 bases identical to TRBD1. There are 17 residues in the CDR3. Unmatched junction bases numbered 15, after V lost 5 bases and J lost 5 bases. Germline-derived CDR1 and CDR2 are SGHVS and FQNEAQ.

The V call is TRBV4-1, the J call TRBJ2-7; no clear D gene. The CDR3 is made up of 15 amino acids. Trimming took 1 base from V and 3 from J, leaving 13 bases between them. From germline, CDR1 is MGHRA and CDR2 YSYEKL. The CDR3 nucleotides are TGCGCCAGCAGCCAAGCCAGGAATGAAAACTACGAGCAGTACTTC. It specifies CASSQARNENYEQYF.

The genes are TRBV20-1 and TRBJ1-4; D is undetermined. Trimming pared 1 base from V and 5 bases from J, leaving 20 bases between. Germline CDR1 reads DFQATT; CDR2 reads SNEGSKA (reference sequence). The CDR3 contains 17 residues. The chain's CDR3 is CSARADTRNELNEKLFF. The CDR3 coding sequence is TGCAGTGCTAGAGCTGACACTAGGAATGAGCTGAATGAAAAACTGTTTTTT.

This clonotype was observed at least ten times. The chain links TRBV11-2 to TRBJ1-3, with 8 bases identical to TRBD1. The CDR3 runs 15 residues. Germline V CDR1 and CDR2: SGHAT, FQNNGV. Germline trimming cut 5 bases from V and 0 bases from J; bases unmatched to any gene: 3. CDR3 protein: CASSPGTGSGNTIYF. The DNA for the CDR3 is TGTGCCAGCAGCCCCGGGACAGGCTCTGGAAACACCATATATTTT.

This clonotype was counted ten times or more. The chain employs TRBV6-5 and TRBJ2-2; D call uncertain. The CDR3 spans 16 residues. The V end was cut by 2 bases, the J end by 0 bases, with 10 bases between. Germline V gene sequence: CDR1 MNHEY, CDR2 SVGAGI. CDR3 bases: TGTGCCAGCAGTTACCTGGCGGATCCGAACACCGGGGAGCTGTTTTTT. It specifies CASSYLADPNTGELFF.

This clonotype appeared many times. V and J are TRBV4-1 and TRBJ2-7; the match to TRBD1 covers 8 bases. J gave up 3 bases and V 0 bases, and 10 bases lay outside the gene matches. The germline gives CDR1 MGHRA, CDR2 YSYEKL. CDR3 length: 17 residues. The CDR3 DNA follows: TGCGCCAGCAGCCAAGACCCCAAGACAGGGGCCTTCTACGAGCAGTACTTC. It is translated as CASSQDPKTGAFYEQYF.

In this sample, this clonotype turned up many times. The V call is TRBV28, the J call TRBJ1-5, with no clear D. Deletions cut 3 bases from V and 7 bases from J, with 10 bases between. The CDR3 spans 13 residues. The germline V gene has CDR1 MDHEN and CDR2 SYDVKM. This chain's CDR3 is CASSFGERQPQHF. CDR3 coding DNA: TGTGCCAGCAGTTTCGGGGAGCGCCAGCCCCAGCATTTT.

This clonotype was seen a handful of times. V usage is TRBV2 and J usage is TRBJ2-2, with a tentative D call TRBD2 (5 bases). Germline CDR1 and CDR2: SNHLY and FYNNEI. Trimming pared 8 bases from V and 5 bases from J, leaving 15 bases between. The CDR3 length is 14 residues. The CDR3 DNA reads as TGTGCCAGCTTTGGACCCTCGGGGACCGGGGAGCTGTTTTTT. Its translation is CASFGPSGTGELFF.

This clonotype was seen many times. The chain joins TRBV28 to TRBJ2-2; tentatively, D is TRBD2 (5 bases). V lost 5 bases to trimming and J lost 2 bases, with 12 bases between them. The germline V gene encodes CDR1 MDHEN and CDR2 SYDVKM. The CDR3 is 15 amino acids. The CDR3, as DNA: TGTGCCAGCAGTCCCCCGGGGTTCAACACCGGGGAGCTGTTTTTT. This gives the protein CASSPPGFNTGELFF.

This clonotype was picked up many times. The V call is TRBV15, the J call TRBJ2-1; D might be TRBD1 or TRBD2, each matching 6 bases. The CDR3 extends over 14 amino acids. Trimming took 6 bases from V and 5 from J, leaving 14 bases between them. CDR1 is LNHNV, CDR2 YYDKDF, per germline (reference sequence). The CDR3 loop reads CATRGGGRNNEQFF. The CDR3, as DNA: TGTGCCACCAGGGGGGGCGGCCGTAACAATGAGCAGTTCTTC.